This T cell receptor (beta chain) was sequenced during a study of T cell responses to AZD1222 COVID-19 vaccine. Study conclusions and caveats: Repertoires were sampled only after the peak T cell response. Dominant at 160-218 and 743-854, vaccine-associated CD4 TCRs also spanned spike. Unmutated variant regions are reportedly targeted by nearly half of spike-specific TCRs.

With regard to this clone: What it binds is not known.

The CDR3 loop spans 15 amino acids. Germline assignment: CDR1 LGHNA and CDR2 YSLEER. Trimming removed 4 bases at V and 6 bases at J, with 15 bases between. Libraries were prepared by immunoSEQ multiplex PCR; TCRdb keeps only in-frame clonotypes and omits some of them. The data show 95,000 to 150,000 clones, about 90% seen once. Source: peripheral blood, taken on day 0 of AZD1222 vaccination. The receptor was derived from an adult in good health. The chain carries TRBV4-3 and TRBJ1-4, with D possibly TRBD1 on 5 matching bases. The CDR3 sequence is CASSLGVGYDEKLFF. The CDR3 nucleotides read TGCGCCAGCAGCCTAGGGGTGGGATACGATGAAAAACTGTTTTTT.